One sample yielded the 32 T cell receptor beta chains listed below, sequenced in a study of OX40 agonist ivuxolimab in advanced cancers. Using immunoSEQ multiplex PCR, the repertoire was profiled, and TCRdb retains in-frame clones only, with some absent. The sample has approximately 74,000 clones, about four fifths seen once. The specimen was CD4+ or CD8+ T cells sorted from blood, collected in a trial of the OX40 agonist ivuxolimab. The source of these receptors is an adult with an advanced solid tumor such as melanoma, head and neck, liver or kidney cancer.

This chain joins TRBV28 and TRBJ1-5; the D gene is possibly TRBD1 (5 bases). There are 16 residues in the CDR3. In germline, CDR1 is MDHEN, CDR2 SYDVKM. The V and J ends lost 7 bases and 0 bases respectively, with 16 bases between them. The CDR3 coding sequence is TGTGCCAGCAAAACCTCGGAGGGGATTAGCAATCAGCCCCAGCATTTT. It yields the protein CASKTSEGISNQPQHF.

The rearrangement uses TRBV7-9 and TRBJ1-3; weak D call: TRBD1 (5 bases). Between the trimmed V and J ends, which lost 5 bases and 10 bases, there was a span of 9 bases. Germline V gene sequence: CDR1 SEHNR, CDR2 FQNEAQ (reference sequence). The CDR3 runs to 11 residues. The CDR3 loop reads CASSPTETIYF. CDR3 DNA sequence: TGTGCCAGCAGCCCGACAGAAACCATATATTTT.

V gene TRBV4-3 combines with J gene TRBJ1-1; D gene uncertain. Germline values: CDR1 LGHNA, CDR2 YSLEER. V was clipped by 1 base and J by 4 bases, with 16 bases between them. CDR3 length equals 16 residues. CDR3 in amino acids: CASSQASLGEGTEAFF. In nucleotides, the CDR3 is TGCGCCAGCAGCCAAGCTTCCCTGGGAGAGGGCACTGAAGCTTTCTTT.

This clone has only a few counts. The J gene is TRBJ2-3, the V gene TRBV18, with D hard to call. In germline, CDR1 is KGHSH, CDR2 LQKENI. The germline V and J ends were trimmed by 6 bases and 0 bases, with 10 bases remaining between them. The CDR3 contains 14 residues. The CDR3 DNA is TGTGCCAGCTCCGAACCGGACAGCACAGATACGCAGTATTTT. Protein product: CASSEPDSTDTQYF.

This chain links TRBV30 with TRBJ2-1; either TRBD1 or TRBD2 may fit D (5 bases each). This CDR3 region has 15 residues. V was shortened by 1 base and J by 3 bases, with 13 bases between the two germline ends. Germline-derived CDR1 and CDR2 are GTSNPN and SVGIG (reference sequence). The CDR3 DNA follows: TGTGCCTGGAGTGATGGGACGTCCTTCTACAATGAGCAGTTCTTC. As protein: CAWSDGTSFYNEQFF.

This clone was picked up a small number of times. V and J are TRBV18 and TRBJ2-7; D ambiguous. The V end was cut by 8 bases, the J end by 1 base, with 12 bases between. The germline V gene has CDR1 KGHSH and CDR2 LQKENI. CDR3 size: 13 residues. The CDR3 reads CASAWTVSYEQYF. The CDR3 region has the DNA TGTGCCAGCGCCTGGACGGTATCCTACGAGCAGTACTTC. Variable domain in full (rest from reference TRBV18 and TRBJ2-7): NAGVMQNPRHLVRRRGQEARLRCSPMKGHSHVYWYRQLPEEGLKFMVYLQKENIIDESGMPKERFSAEFPKEGPSILRIQQVVRGDSAAYFCASAWTVSYEQYFGPGTRLTVT.

In its sample, this clone was seen once. The chain couples TRBV5-4 to TRBJ2-6; no reliable D call. The CDR3 runs to 16 residues. V lost 0 bases and J lost 0, with 7 bases in between. CDR1 and CDR2 from the germline V gene are SGHNT and YYREEE (reference sequence). CDR3 in amino acids: CASSLEHLSGANVLTF. DNA of the CDR3: TGTGCCAGCAGCTTGGAACACCTCTCTGGGGCCAACGTCCTGACTTTC. Based on the CDR3 plus reference TRBV5-4 and TRBJ2-6, the full variable domain is ETGVTQSPTHLIKTRGQQVTLRCSSQSGHNTVSWYQQALGQGPQFIFQYYREEENGRGNFPPRFSGLQFPNYSSELNVNALELDDSALYLCASSLEHLSGANVLTFGAGSRLTVL.

The V and J genes are TRBV7-9 and TRBJ2-2; 7 bases map to TRBD1. CDR1 is SEHNR and CDR2 is FQNEAQ in the germline V gene (reference sequence). The CDR3 has 15 residues. V lost 4 bases to trimming and J lost 5 bases; unmatched junction nucleotides: 7. The CDR3 reads CASSSPGQPTGELFF. CDR3 DNA sequence: TGTGCCAGCAGCTCTCCGGGACAGCCTACCGGGGAGCTGTTTTTT. The complete variable domain, with remaining parts taken from reference TRBV7-9 and TRBJ2-2, reads DTGVSQNPRHKITKRGQNVTFRCDPISEHNRLYWYRQTLGQGPEFLTYFQNEAQLEKSRLLSDRFSAERPKGSFSTLEIQRTEQGDSAMYLCASSSPGQPTGELFFGEGSRLTVL.

The CDR3 sequence: CASQGSSGNTIYF. CDR3 in DNA: TGTGCCAGCCAAGGTTCTTCAGGAAACACCATATATTTT. This chain uses TRBV6-6 with TRBJ1-3; D unresolved. The CDR3 has 13 residues. V dropped 8 bases and J dropped 4 bases, with 12 bases sitting between them. Germline V gives CDR1 MNHNY, CDR2 SVGAGI (reference sequence).

Concerning this clone: At one end, the junction sequence differs from germline, possibly due to a read error. The chain has TRBV7-7 and TRBJ1-5; 9 bases agree with TRBD1. The germline CDR1 and CDR2 sequences are SSHAT and FNYEAQ (reference sequence). This CDR3 is 17 amino acids long. The CDR3 DNA follows: TGTGCTAGCAGCCGGACAGGGGCCCCGTGGGAAAATCAGCCCCAGCATTTT. Amino acid sequence: CASSRTGAPWENQPQHF.

A note on this clone: Other DNA sequences from this sample encode an identical CDR3 as well. The chain uses TRBV5-1 and TRBJ1-2, with 7 nucleotides matching TRBD1. Trimming cost V 0 bases and J 2 bases; bases outside gene matches: 4. There are 15 residues in the CDR3. Germline CDR1 is SGHRS and CDR2 is YFSETQ. The CDR3 is CASSLGGQANYGYTF. Here the CDR3 DNA reads TGCGCCAGCAGCTTGGGAGGACAGGCGAACTATGGCTACACCTTC.

The J gene is TRBJ2-3, the V gene TRBV7-2; possible D gene TRBD2, 6 bases. The CDR3 spans 17 residues. V was shortened by 5 bases and J by 2 bases, with 20 bases between the two germline ends. Germline loops: CDR1 SGHTA, CDR2 FQGNSA. CDR3 in amino acids: CASSPTAGILTTDTQYF. As DNA, the CDR3 is TGTGCCAGCAGCCCAACTGCGGGAATTTTAACCACAGATACGCAGTATTTT.

The chain recombines TRBV5-1 with TRBJ1-3; D call uncertain. V lost 1 base and J lost 4, with 15 bases in between. Germline V gene sequence: CDR1 SGHRS, CDR2 YFSETQ. The CDR3 spans 16 residues. The CDR3 sequence is CASSLSRLMAGNTIYF. CDR3 sequence (DNA): TGCGCCAGCAGCTTGTCCAGGTTGATGGCCGGAAACACCATATATTTT. Based on the CDR3 plus reference TRBV5-1 and TRBJ1-3, the full variable domain is KAGVTQTPRYLIKTRGQQVTLSCSPISGHRSVSWYQQTPGQGLQFLFEYFSETQRNKGNFPGRFSGRQFSNSRSEMNVSTLELGDSALYLCASSLSRLMAGNTIYFGEGSWLTVV.

This sequence joins TRBV13 and TRBJ1-5; D gene unclear. The germline gives CDR1 PRHDT, CDR2 FYEKMQ (reference sequence). The CDR3 extends over 14 amino acids. The V gene lost 5 bases and the J gene lost 2 bases, with 10 bases spanning the gap. The CDR3: CASSHRGGNQPQHF. CDR3 in DNA: TGTGCCAGCAGCCACCGAGGAGGCAATCAGCCCCAGCATTTT.

J is TRBJ1-5 and V is TRBV30; D remains ambiguous. Germline CDR1 reads GTSNPN; CDR2 reads SVGIG (reference sequence). CDR3 length: 15 residues. The V end was cut by 0 bases, the J end by 2 bases, with 11 bases between. CDR3 sequence reads: CAWSVHSGGNQPQHF. CDR3 sequence (DNA): TGTGCCTGGAGTGTACACTCCGGGGGCAATCAGCCCCAGCATTTT.

The rearrangement links TRBV6-6 to TRBJ2-1; D is perhaps TRBD1 (6 bases). This CDR3 has 15 residues. Germline CDR1 is MNHNY and CDR2 is SVGAGI (reference sequence). Deletions cut 6 bases from V and 0 bases from J, with 12 bases between. The CDR3 DNA reads as TGTGCCAGCAGATCAGACAGGATCTCCTACAATGAGCAGTTCTTC. This sequence encodes CASRSDRISYNEQFF.

This chain connects TRBV28 to TRBJ2-7, with D perhaps TRBD2 (6 bases). The CDR3 length is 15 residues. CDR1 is MDHEN, CDR2 SYDVKM, per germline. The V gene lost 1 base and the J gene lost 3 bases, with 13 bases spanning the gap. In DNA form, the CDR3 reads TGTGCCAGCAGTTTATCGTTGAGCGGGTACTACGAGCAGTACTTC. This sequence encodes CASSLSLSGYYEQYF.

The V gene is TRBV11-2, the J gene TRBJ2-7; D may be TRBD2 (6 bases). The CDR3 covers 15 residues. Trimming removed 0 bases from V and 7 bases from J, with 16 bases in between. Germline loops: CDR1 SGHAT, CDR2 FQNNGV. CDR3 region: CASSLDGGGNGEQYF. DNA for the CDR3: TGTGCCAGCAGCTTAGATGGAGGAGGGAACGGGGAGCAGTACTTC.

The genes are TRBV18 and TRBJ1-2; 9 bases line up with TRBD1. Trimming removed 4 bases from V and 8 bases from J; junction bases left unmatched: 8. This CDR3 has 14 amino acids. The V gene's germline CDR1 is KGHSH and CDR2 LQKENI. Written as DNA, the CDR3 is TGTGCCAGCTCACTCGCGGACAGGGGAAACGGCTACACCTTC. This sequence encodes CASSLADRGNGYTF.

This clone was seen once. The chain links TRBV7-8 to TRBJ2-2; a possible D gene is TRBD2 (5 bases). V was cut by 4 bases and J by 4 bases, with 7 bases left in between. There are 13 residues in the CDR3. Looked up from germline, CDR1 is SGHVS and CDR2 is FQNEAQ. The CDR3 coding sequence is TGTGCCAGCAGCTCGAGGGCCACCGGGGAGCTGTTTTTT. It specifies CASSSRATGELFF.

CDR3 region: CAITTGGGYTEAFF. The CDR3 nucleotides read TGTGCCATCACCACAGGGGGAGGGTACACTGAAGCTTTCTTT. The chain uses TRBV10-3 and TRBJ1-1; 8 positions match TRBD1. V shed 7 bases, J shed 3 bases, and the junction held 7 bases outside the gene matches. Germline values: CDR1 ENHRY, CDR2 SYGVKD. CDR3 length equals 14 residues.

The rearrangement uses TRBV6-5 and TRBJ1-5; no reliable D call. Deletions cut 10 bases from V and 3 bases from J, with 13 bases between. The germline V gene encodes CDR1 MNHEY and CDR2 SVGAGI. The CDR3 contains 13 residues. The CDR3 reads CATKPGINQPQHF. DNA for the CDR3: TGTGCCACGAAACCAGGAATCAATCAGCCCCAGCATTTT.

V usage is TRBV7-9 and J usage is TRBJ1-2; 7 bases align to TRBD1. The CDR3 is 14 amino acids. With 5 bases clipped from V and 4 bases from J, the junction kept 7 bases outside the gene matches. CDR1 and CDR2 from the germline V gene are SEHNR and FQNEAQ (reference sequence). The CDR3 DNA reads TGTGCCAGCAGCCCAAAGACAGGGACCTATGGCTACACCTTC. Amino acids: CASSPKTGTYGYTF. The full variable domain, in which reference TRBV7-9 and TRBJ1-2 provide the parts outside the CDR3, is DTGVSQNPRHKITKRGQNVTFRCDPISEHNRLYWYRQTLGQGPEFLTYFQNEAQLEKSRLLSDRFSAERPKGSFSTLEIQRTEQGDSAMYLCASSPKTGTYGYTFGSGTRLTVV.

V and J are TRBV30 and TRBJ1-2; possible D gene TRBD1, 6 bases. V lost 8 bases, J lost 7 bases, and 14 bases lay in between. The germline V gene encodes CDR1 GTSNPN and CDR2 SVGIG (reference sequence). The CDR3 length is 11 residues. CDR3 DNA sequence: TGTGCCGGGGGACAACAGGGTGGCTACACCTTC. Protein product: CAGGQQGGYTF. The full variable domain, rest sourced from reference TRBV30 and TRBJ1-2, is SQTIHQWPATLVQPVGSPLSLECTVEGTSNPNLYWYRQAAGRGLQLLFYSVGIGQISSEVPQNLSASRPQDRQFILSSKKLLLSDSGFYLCAGGQQGGYTFGSGTRLTVV.

The chain has TRBV5-1 and TRBJ2-7; the match to TRBD1 covers 12 bases. The CDR3 spans 16 residues. Germline values: CDR1 SGHRS, CDR2 YFSETQ. After removal of 0 bases from V and 5 bases from J, the junction contained 6 bases not matched to a gene. The CDR3 nucleotides are TGCGCCAGCAGCTTGGGAGGGACAGGGGGCCAGAACGAGCAGTACGTC. Residues: CASSLGGTGGQNEQYV.

V usage is TRBV14 and J usage is TRBJ2-7, with 11 bases aligning to TRBD2. Trimming cost V 1 base and J 5 bases; bases outside gene matches: 4. The CDR3 spans 15 residues. Germline V gene lookup returns CDR1 SGHDN and CDR2 FVKESK. CDR3 loop: CASSQGLAGSDEQYF. Written as DNA, the CDR3 is TGTGCCAGCAGCCAAGGACTAGCGGGATCCGACGAGCAGTACTTC.

This chain joins TRBV5-1 and TRBJ2-1; 9 positions agree with TRBD2. This CDR3 is 16 amino acids long. Germline loops: CDR1 SGHRS, CDR2 YFSETQ. V shed 0 bases and J 7 bases; nucleotides not matched to a gene: 8. CDR3 in DNA: TGCGCCAGCAGCTTGGGAATAGCGGGAGTATCGAATGAGCAGTTCTTC. Its protein product is CASSLGIAGVSNEQFF.

The gene calls are TRBV5-1 and TRBJ1-1, with D perhaps matching TRBD1 (5 bases). The CDR3 runs to 11 residues. Germline CDR1 is SGHRS and CDR2 is YFSETQ. V was shortened by 0 bases and J by 9 bases, with 6 bases between the two germline ends. CDR3 amino acids: CASSLGGKAFF. Here the CDR3 DNA reads TGCGCCAGCAGCTTGGGGGGGAAAGCTTTCTTT.

The rearrangement uses TRBV19 and TRBJ1-4; D unclear. V was pared by 6 bases and J by 8 bases, with 7 bases between. CDR3 length equals 11 residues. Germline V gives CDR1 LNHDA, CDR2 SQIVND (reference sequence). The CDR3 loop is CASRNREKLFF. In DNA, the CDR3 is TGTGCCAGTAGGAATAGGGAAAAACTGTTTTTT.

This clone was counted only a few times. The chain links TRBV19 to TRBJ1-1, with D perhaps matching TRBD1 (5 bases). This CDR3 is 12 amino acids long. Trimming shortened V by 5 bases and J by 5 bases, and 9 bases separated the two germline ends. From germline, CDR1 is LNHDA and CDR2 SQIVND (reference sequence). CDR3 in amino acids: CASSVGATEAFF. CDR3 bases: TGTGCCAGTAGTGTCGGGGCAACTGAAGCTTTCTTT.

V and J are TRBV28 and TRBJ1-4, with D possibly matching TRBD1 (5 bases). This CDR3 spans 13 amino acids. Germline values: CDR1 MDHEN, CDR2 SYDVKM. The ends were cut back, 3 bases at V and 13 bases at J, with 15 bases in the middle. The CDR3 region has the DNA TGTGCCAGCAGTTTGGGGGGGGATGAGGTACTGTTTTTT. It encodes CASSLGGDEVLFF.

This clone came up once. This chain connects TRBV2 to TRBJ2-5; the D gene is possibly TRBD2 (6 bases). This CDR3 is 13 amino acids long. V was cut by 6 bases and J by 5 bases, with 13 bases left in between. Germline CDR1 SNHLY, CDR2 FYNNEI. In nucleotides, the CDR3 is TGTGCCAGCAGCTGGGACTCTAGGGAGACCCAGTACTTC. Protein sequence: CASSWDSRETQYF.